This T cell receptor (beta chain) appears in the sequencing data of a study of blood T cell repertoires in COVID-19 (dated by TCRdb to the early 2020s). Turning to the overall study: Samples from collaborators originated in the United States, Italy and Spain and spanned both the acute and convalescent phases of COVID-19. The prospective study material was composed of cDNA or gDNA derived from T cells, B-cell-depleted T cells, or PBMCs. Deeply sampled blood TCRbeta repertoires from subjects exposed to, actively infected with, or recovered from COVID-19 were included in the dataset. A freely available public database, intended as a resource for researchers studying the immune response to SARS-CoV-2, is where the repertoires were released. HLA class I and class II types, where available, came from metadata supplied by the sample provider rather than from assay-based typing. The samples were drawn from the first 160 participants of the ongoing ImmuneRACE study and from 1,200 or so subjects provided by 6 global collaborators. Sample metadata almost always included a de-identified subject ID, COVID-19 status, age in years and sex. The investigation overall reported the following: The quantity of clinical and demographic metadata differed by source and by participant and was supplied without curation.

Collaborating institutions collected whole blood in K2EDTA tubes following their own protocols. For TCRbeta analysis, collaborators shipped samples in one of three forms: frozen whole blood, isolated PBMCs, or DNA extracted from either of those sample types. The CDR3 starts with the cysteine, ends with the phenylalanine, and has 13 residues. The sequence is cut down to CDR3 DNA, 39 bases in frame from base 1. Deletion took 5 bases off V and 6 bases off J, with a span of 13 bases between the germline ends. CDR1 and CDR2 (SGHNT, YYREEE) derive from the germline V gene (reference sequence). Concerning this clone itself: Its recognized antigen is unknown. No much larger clone is present one base from it, and per-base qualities are unavailable.

TCRbeta CDR3 regions were amplified from genomic DNA by means of the immunoSEQ Assay, a bias-controlled multiplex PCR. As for the original processing: Nucleated cell counts per sample were estimated from amplification of reference gene primers within the assay. To quantify the absolute abundance of each unique TCRbeta CDR3 rearrangement, sequence reads were collapsed and filtered. Productive Simpson clonality was computed per sample as the square root of Simpson's diversity index over productive rearrangements. Held by TCRdb, this immuneACCESS table contains in-frame sequences only and omits some clones. Under half of the omission traces to an unresolved V gene where checked; the cause of the rest is unknown. The V and J calls and clone size come from that table; D and trimming were worked out from the DNA. For this sample the table gives about 170,000 clones, of which 80% to 85% were detected only once. The ten largest clones add up to approximately 2.5% of the sample.

Sequences were obtained from peripheral blood. The chain links TRBV5-4 with TRBJ2-3; D gene: possibly TRBD1, on 6 matching bases. The sequence derives from a human donor with acute or convalescent COVID-19. The donor label of this sample is uncertain. The CDR3: CASRSYRGDTQYF. The DNA is TGTGCCAGCAGATCCTATAGGGGGGATACGCAGTATTTT.